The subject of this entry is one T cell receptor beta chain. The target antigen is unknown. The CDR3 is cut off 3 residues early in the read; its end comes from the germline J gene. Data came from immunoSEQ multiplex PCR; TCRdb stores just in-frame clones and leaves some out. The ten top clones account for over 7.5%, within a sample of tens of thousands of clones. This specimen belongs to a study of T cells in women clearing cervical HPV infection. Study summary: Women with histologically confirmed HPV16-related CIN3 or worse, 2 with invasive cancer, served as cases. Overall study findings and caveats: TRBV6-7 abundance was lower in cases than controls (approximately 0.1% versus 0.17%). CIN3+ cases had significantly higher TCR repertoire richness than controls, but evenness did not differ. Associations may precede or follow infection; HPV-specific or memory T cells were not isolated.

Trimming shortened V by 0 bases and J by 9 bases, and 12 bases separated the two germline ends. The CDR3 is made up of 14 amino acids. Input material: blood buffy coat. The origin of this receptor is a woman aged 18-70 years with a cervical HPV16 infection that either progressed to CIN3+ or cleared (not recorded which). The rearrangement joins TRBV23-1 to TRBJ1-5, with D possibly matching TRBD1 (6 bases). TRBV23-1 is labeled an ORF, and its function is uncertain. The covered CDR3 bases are TGCGCCAGCAGTCAATCGGACAGAAGGGGGCCC. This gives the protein CASSQSDRRGP. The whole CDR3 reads CASSQSDRRGPQHF.